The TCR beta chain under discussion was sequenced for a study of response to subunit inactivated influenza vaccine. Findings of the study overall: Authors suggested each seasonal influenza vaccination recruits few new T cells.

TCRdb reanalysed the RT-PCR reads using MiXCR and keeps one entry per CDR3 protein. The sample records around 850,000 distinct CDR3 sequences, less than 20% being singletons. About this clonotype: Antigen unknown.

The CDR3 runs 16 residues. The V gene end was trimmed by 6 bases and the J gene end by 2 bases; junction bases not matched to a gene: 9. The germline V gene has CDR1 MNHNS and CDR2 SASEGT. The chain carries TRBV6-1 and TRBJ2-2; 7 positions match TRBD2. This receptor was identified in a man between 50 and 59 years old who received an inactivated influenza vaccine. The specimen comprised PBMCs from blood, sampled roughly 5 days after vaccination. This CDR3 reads CASRKLASPNTGELFF. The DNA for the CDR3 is TGTGCCAGCAGAAAACTAGCGAGTCCTAACACCGGGGAGCTGTTTTTT.